A selection of T cell receptor beta chains follows, all from one sample in a study of cytomegalovirus exposure and HLA in healthy donors. The data were produced by immunoSEQ multiplex PCR, yet TCRdb's version contains in-frame clones alone and is incomplete. The sample has 150,000 to 180,000 clones, around 68% seen once; the top ten hold around 2.3%. Input material: PBMCs. The origin of the receptors is a man younger than 40 in good health and CMV-seronegative. The CDR3 runs from the conserved cysteine through the conserved F or W. D genes are given only for firm matches. The size of a clone is reported for some rows only, either as once, few or many, or as a class for expanded clones.

NA,TRBV28,TRBD2,13,TRBJ2-5,CASSWGLVETQYF,TGTGCCAGCAGTTGGGGACTAGTGGAGACCCAGTACTTC
few,TRBV7-2,NA,14,TRBJ1-1,CASSFSEAYTEAFF,TGTGCCAGCAGCTTTTCCGAGGCGTACACTGAAGCTTTCTTT
NA,TRBV10-3,NA,12,TRBJ2-2,CAISAHTGELFF,TGTGCCATCAGTGCACATACCGGGGAGCTGTTTTTT
NA,TRBV6-1,TRBD2,12,TRBJ2-1,CVTSGAGYEQFF,TGTGTTACAAGCGGGGCTGGCTATGAGCAGTTCTTC
few,TRBV14,NA,13,TRBJ2-3,CASSQVREGTQYF,TGTGCCAGCAGCCAAGTCCGGGAAGGTACGCAGTATTTT
NA,TRBV9,NA,15,TRBJ1-4,CASSVQGLANEKLFF,TGTGCCAGCAGCGTCCAGGGGCTTGCTAATGAAAAACTGTTTTTT
NA,TRBV15,TRBD1,17,TRBJ2-1,CATSRDERTGANNEQFF,TGTGCCACCAGCAGAGATGAAAGGACAGGGGCCAACAATGAGCAGTTCTTC
NA,TRBV7-2,TRBD1,14,TRBJ1-5,CASSNRDSYQPQHF,TGTGCCAGCAGCAACCGGGACAGTTATCAGCCCCAGCATTTT
NA,TRBV28,TRBD2,16,TRBJ2-5,CASSTSGGAYQETQYF,TGTGCCAGCAGCACTAGCGGGGGGGCGTACCAAGAGACCCAGTACTTC
NA,TRBV7-6,TRBD2,14,TRBJ2-7,CASSPAGGLNEQYF,TGTGCCAGCAGCCCGGCGGGGGGGCTCAACGAGCAGTACTTC
NA,TRBV12-1,NA,14,TRBJ1-5,CASSFAPWGGPQHF,TGTGCCAGCAGCTTTGCCCCGTGGGGAGGGCCCCAGCATTTT
few,TRBV19,TRBD2,14,TRBJ2-1,CASSIGLAYNEQFF,TGTGCCAGTAGTATCGGACTAGCATACAATGAGCAGTTCTTC
NA,TRBV4-3,TRBD1,15,TRBJ2-7,CASSQTGTGTYEQYF,TGCGCCAGCAGCCAAACCGGGACAGGAACCTACGAGCAGTACTTC
NA,TRBV7-8,NA,12,TRBJ2-7,CASSVGTIEQYF,TGTGCCAGCAGCGTTGGGACAATCGAGCAGTACTTC
NA,TRBV5-1,NA,14,TRBJ2-3,CASRDISSTDTQYF,TGCGCCAGCAGGGACATTTCTAGCACAGATACGCAGTATTTT
NA,TRBV7-8,TRBD1,13,TRBJ2-7,CASSWTGVYEQYF,TGTGCCAGCAGCTGGACAGGGGTCTACGAGCAGTACTTC
NA,TRBV2,NA,12,TRBJ1-3,CASSVTGNTIYF,TGTGCCAGCAGTGTAACTGGAAACACCATATATTTT
NA,TRBV5-4,NA,15,TRBJ2-7,CASSLGQASSYEQYF,TGTGCCAGCAGCTTGGGGCAGGCGAGCTCCTACGAGCAGTACTTC
NA,TRBV27,TRBD1,19,TRBJ1-5,CASSRPRDRGRYSNQPQHF,TGTGCCAGCAGTAGACCTCGGGACAGGGGGCGATATAGCAATCAGCCCCAGCATTTT
few,TRBV5-1,NA,14,TRBJ2-4,CASSPGPGGSIQYF,TGCGCCAGCAGCCCCGGGCCCGGAGGAAGCATTCAGTACTTC
NA,TRBV4-1,NA,14,TRBJ1-2,CASSQALANYGYTF,TGCGCCAGCAGCCAAGCGTTAGCTAACTATGGCTACACCTTC
NA,TRBV5-5,NA,13,TRBJ1-3,CASSFGVADTIYF,TGTGCCAGCAGCTTCGGTGTAGCGGACACCATATATTTT
few,TRBV28,NA,13,TRBJ2-7,CASSLAGFNEQYF,TGTGCCAGCAGTTTGGCAGGGTTCAACGAGCAGTACTTC
NA,TRBV2,NA,14,TRBJ1-3,CASSATAFGNTIYF,TGTGCCAGCAGTGCTACAGCATTTGGAAACACCATATATTTT
NA,TRBV7-3,TRBD2,18,TRBJ2-2,CASSLEVAGGPRTGELFF,TGTGCCAGCAGCCTAGAGGTAGCGGGGGGGCCCCGCACCGGGGAGCTGTTTTTT
once,TRBV18,TRBD1,16,TRBJ1-2,CASSPLDRGSLYGYTF,TGTGCCAGCTCACCACTCGACAGGGGATCCCTCTATGGCTACACCTTC
NA,TRBV2,TRBD2,14,TRBJ2-1,CASKAGVTSNEQFF,TGTGCCAGCAAGGCGGGGGTCACATCCAATGAGCAGTTCTTC
NA,TRBV4-2,TRBD2,20,TRBJ2-3,CASSQVGGTSGGVTTDTQYF,TGTGCCAGCAGCCAAGTCGGTGGGACTAGCGGGGGGGTTACGACAGATACGCAGTATTTT
NA,TRBV27,NA,13,TRBJ1-1,CASSPTRNTEAFF,TGTGCCAGCAGTCCGACAAGGAACACTGAAGCTTTCTTT
NA,TRBV5-1,NA,15,TRBJ1-4,CASSPEASGNEKLFF,TGCGCCAGCAGTCCTGAAGCCTCCGGGAATGAAAAACTGTTTTTT
NA,TRBV27,TRBD1,15,TRBJ1-1,CASSPRTGLNTEAFF,TGTGCCAGCAGTCCGCGGACAGGATTGAACACTGAAGCTTTCTTT
NA,TRBV4-1,NA,17,TRBJ2-1,CASSQGPPGFGGNEQFF,TGCGCCAGCAGCCAAGGCCCACCGGGATTCGGGGGCAATGAGCAGTTCTTC
NA,TRBV28,NA,9,TRBJ1-2,CASSPPTNF,TGTGCCAGCAGTCCCCCGACAAACTTC
NA,TRBV7-9,TRBD1,13,TRBJ2-1,CASSLGQHNEQFF,TGTGCCAGCAGCTTGGGACAGCACAATGAGCAGTTCTTC
once,TRBV6-5,NA,15,TRBJ2-7,CASSYDVSGGYEQYF,TGTGCCAGCAGTTACGACGTCAGTGGGGGGTACGAGCAGTACTTC
once,TRBV6-6,TRBD2,16,TRBJ2-7,CASSTLGLAGGGEQYF,TGTGCCAGCAGCACCCTTGGGTTAGCGGGGGGCGGCGAGCAGTACTTC
NA,TRBV7-7,TRBD2,14,TRBJ2-5,CASSTPGLVETQYF,TGTGCTAGCAGCACACCAGGACTAGTGGAGACCCAGTACTTC
NA,TRBV29-1,NA,18,TRBJ1-3,CSVGAHMAGEKAGNTIYF,TGCAGCGTTGGGGCCCACATGGCAGGGGAGAAGGCTGGAAACACCATATATTTT
NA,TRBV5-4,NA,15,TRBJ1-6,CASSVQGSYNSPLHF,TGTGCCAGCAGCGTGCAGGGGTCCTATAATTCACCCCTCCACTTT
NA,TRBV18,TRBD1,16,TRBJ1-1,CASSPVPGQGKGEAFF,TGTGCCAGCTCACCGGTCCCGGGACAGGGGAAGGGTGAAGCTTTCTTT
few,TRBV4-1,TRBD1,16,TRBJ1-1,CASSQGRTGVVSEAFF,TGCGCCAGCAGCCAAGGAAGGACAGGGGTTGTCTCTGAAGCTTTCTTT
NA,TRBV19,TRBD1,14,TRBJ2-7,CASSRGQGNYEQYF,TGTGCCAGTAGTCGGGGACAGGGGAATTACGAGCAGTACTTC
once,TRBV18,TRBD1,15,TRBJ2-3,CASSLDRGGGDTQYF,TGTGCCAGCTCACTAGACAGGGGAGGAGGAGATACGCAGTATTTT
NA,TRBV19,TRBD1,13,TRBJ2-7,CASSLTGDNEQYF,TGTGCCAGTAGTCTTACAGGGGACAACGAGCAGTACTTC
NA,TRBV30,NA,12,TRBJ2-2,CAWSIDTGELFF,TGTGCCTGGAGTATCGACACCGGGGAGCTGTTTTTT
NA,TRBV29-1,NA,13,TRBJ1-3,CSCHRGSGNTIYF,TGCAGCTGTCATAGAGGGTCAGGAAACACCATATATTTT